Sequencing of this TCR beta chain was carried out in a study of T cell responses to AZD1222 COVID-19 vaccine. Whole-study results and caveats: Repertoires in all cases were sampled only once the peak T cell response had passed. Spike was spanned by vaccine-associated CD4 TCRs, with dominance at 160-218 and 743-854. White British people made up most donors, females outnumbered males, and clonal diversity was possibly underestimated.

This CDR3 contains 14 residues. The germline V and J ends were trimmed by 4 bases and 5 bases, with 12 bases remaining between them. Germline CDR1 and CDR2: SGDLS and YYNGEE. Profiled with immunoSEQ multiplex PCR; TCRdb holds only in-frame clones, not every one. This table has roughly 100,000 clones, more than 70% appearing once. With regard to this clone: Its antigen is currently unknown.

The sequences come from peripheral blood, collected on day 0 of AZD1222 vaccination. The source of this sequence is an adult in good health. The chain is built from TRBV9 and TRBJ1-4; the D gene is possibly TRBD1 (6 bases). CDR3 loop: CASSPQGWNEKLFF. CDR3 DNA sequence: TGTGCCAGCAGCCCACAGGGATGGAATGAAAAACTGTTTTTT.